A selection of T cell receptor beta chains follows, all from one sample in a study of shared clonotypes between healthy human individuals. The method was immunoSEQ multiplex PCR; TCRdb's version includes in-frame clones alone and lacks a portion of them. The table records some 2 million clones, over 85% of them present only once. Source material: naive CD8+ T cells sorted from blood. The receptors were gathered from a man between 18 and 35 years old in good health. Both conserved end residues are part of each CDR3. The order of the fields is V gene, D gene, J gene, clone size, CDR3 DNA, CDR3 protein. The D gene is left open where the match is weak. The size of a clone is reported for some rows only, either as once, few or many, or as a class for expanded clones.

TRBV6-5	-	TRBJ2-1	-	TGTGCCAGCAGTTACCTGCCCGAAGGTGTCTACAATGAGCAGTTCTTC	CASSYLPEGVYNEQFF
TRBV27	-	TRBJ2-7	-	TGTGCCAGCGGTGGCACCAGCTCCTACGAGCAGTACTTC	CASGGTSSYEQYF
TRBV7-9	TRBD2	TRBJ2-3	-	TGTGCCAGCAGCTTCCGGACTAGCGGGGCCCCCACAGATACGCAGTATTTT	CASSFRTSGAPTDTQYF
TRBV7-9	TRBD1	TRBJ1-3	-	TGTGCCAGCAGCCCCGGGACAGGGGATTACTCTGGAAACACCATATATTTT	CASSPGTGDYSGNTIYF
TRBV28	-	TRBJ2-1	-	TGTGCCAGCACCCCCAGGGGCCTGTTCCATGAGCAGTTCTTC	CASTPRGLFHEQFF
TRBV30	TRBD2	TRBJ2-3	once	TGTGCCTGGAGTGTTGGTACTAGCGGGACCGGAGATACGCAGTATTTT	CAWSVGTSGTGDTQYF
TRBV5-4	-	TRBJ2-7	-	TGTGCCAGCAGCTGGCTGGGGGGTCCTAGCTACGAGCAGTACTTC	CASSWLGGPSYEQYF
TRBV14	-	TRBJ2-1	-	TGTGCCAGCAGCCCGGACCATTCTAATGAGCAGTTCTTC	CASSPDHSNEQFF
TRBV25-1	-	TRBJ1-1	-	TGTGCCAGCAGTGATCGCAAGGGGCGAACTGAAGCTTTCTTT	CASSDRKGRTEAFF
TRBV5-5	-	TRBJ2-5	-	TGTGCCAGCAGCTTGTATGGGGGAGAGACCCAGTACTTC	CASSLYGGETQYF
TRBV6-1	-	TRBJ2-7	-	TGTGCCAGCAGTGAAGCGTCGACCCAAATCCGGGGAAAGGGCATTTGCGAGCAGTACTTC	CASSEASTQIRGKGICEQYF
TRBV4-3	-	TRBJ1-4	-	TGCGCCAGCAGCCAAGTTTCCGTTACTAATGAAAAACTGTTTTTT	CASSQVSVTNEKLFF
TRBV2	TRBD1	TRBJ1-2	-	TGTGCCAGCAGTGTACGGACAGGCTACTATGGCTACACCTTC	CASSVRTGYYGYTF
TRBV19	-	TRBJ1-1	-	TGTGCCAGTAGTATAGGGGGTTACACTGAAGCTTTCTTT	CASSIGGYTEAFF
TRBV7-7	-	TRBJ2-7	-	TGTGCTAGCAGCTTCCGGTTCGGGGATTCCTACGAGCAGTACTTC	CASSFRFGDSYEQYF
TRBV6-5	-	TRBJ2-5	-	TGTGCCAGCAGTTCAGTTACGTTGGAGACCCAGTACTTC	CASSSVTLETQYF
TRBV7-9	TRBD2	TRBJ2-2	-	TGTGCCAGCAGCTTACTAGCGGGTTCCACCGGGGAGCTGTTTTTT	CASSLLAGSTGELFF
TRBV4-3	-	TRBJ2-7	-	TGCGCCAGCAGCCAAGATCGAACAAGCACGCTCCCCGAGCAGTACTTC	CASSQDRTSTLPEQYF
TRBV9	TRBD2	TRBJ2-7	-	TGTGCCAGCAGCGCCGGCCCGGGGACTAGCGGGAGTCAATACGAGCAGTACTTC	CASSAGPGTSGSQYEQYF
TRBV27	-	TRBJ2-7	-	TGTGCCAGCAGTTTCGAAGGGTTTGGGTACGAGCAGTACTTC	CASSFEGFGYEQYF
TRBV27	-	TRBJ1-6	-	TGTGCCAGCAGCCCTTCCCACGGACCCTATAATTCACCCCTCCACTTT	CASSPSHGPYNSPLHF
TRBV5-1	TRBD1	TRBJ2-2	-	TGCGCCAGCAGCTATTGGACAGGGGAGGGCACCGGGGAGCTGTTTTTT	CASSYWTGEGTGELFF
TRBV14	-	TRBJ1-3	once	TGTGCCAGCAGCCAAGACAGTGAATTCTCTGGAAACACCATATATTTT	CASSQDSEFSGNTIYF
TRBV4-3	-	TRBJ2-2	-	TGCGCCAGCAGCCTACGGACGGGAAACACCGGGGAGCTGTTTTTT	CASSLRTGNTGELFF
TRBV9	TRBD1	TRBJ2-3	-	TGTGCCAGCAGCTCCCCTTTTTGGGACAGCGGCACAGATACGCAGTATTTT	CASSSPFWDSGTDTQYF
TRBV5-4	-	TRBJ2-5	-	TGTGCCAGCAGCTTGTCCGGAGGGGGGTTGGCCCAGTACTTC	CASSLSGGGLAQYF
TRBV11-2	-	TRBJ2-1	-	TGTGCCAGCAGCTTATCCCGGGACTCCCCGAACAATGAGCAGTTCTTC	CASSLSRDSPNNEQFF
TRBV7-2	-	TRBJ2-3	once	TGTGCCAGCAGCTTCGACCTCTGGGAGGATACGCAGTATTTT	CASSFDLWEDTQYF
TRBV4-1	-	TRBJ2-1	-	TGCGCCAGCAGCCAAGATGGTAGCTCCTACAATGAGCAGTTCTTC	CASSQDGSSYNEQFF
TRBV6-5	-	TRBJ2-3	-	TGTGCCAGCAGCGCATCCTCCAACTCCGGGGATACGCAGTATTTT	CASSASSNSGDTQYF
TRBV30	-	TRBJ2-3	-	TGTGCCTGGAGTCTGTACGGGAGCGCAGATACGCAGTATTTT	CAWSLYGSADTQYF
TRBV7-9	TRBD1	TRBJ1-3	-	TGTGCCAGCAGCTACGCGGGGACAGGTGGAAACACCATATATTTT	CASSYAGTGGNTIYF
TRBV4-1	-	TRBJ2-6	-	TGCGCCAGCAGCCAAGGATGGCGGGCTGGGGCCAACGTCCTGACTTTC	CASSQGWRAGANVLTF
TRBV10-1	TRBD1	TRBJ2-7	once	TGCGCCAGCAGTGCGGGACAGGCCTACGAGCAGTACTTC	CASSAGQAYEQYF
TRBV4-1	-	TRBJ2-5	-	TGCGCCAGCAGCCAAAATCGACGGGACCAAGAGACCCAGTACTTC	CASSQNRRDQETQYF
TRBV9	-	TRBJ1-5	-	TGTGCCAGCAGCGTTGGGACGGAGAGACCTATCTATAGCAATCAGCCCCAGCATTTT	CASSVGTERPIYSNQPQHF
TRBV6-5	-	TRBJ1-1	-	TGTGCCAGCAGTTACTCGACAAGGGGTGAAGCTTTCTTT	CASSYSTRGEAFF
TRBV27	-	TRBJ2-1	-	TGTGCCAGCAGTCCTAATCCGTTGGACGATGAGCAGTTCTTC	CASSPNPLDDEQFF
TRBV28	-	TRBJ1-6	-	TGTGCCAGCAGTTTGGATAGAGGCCCCTATAATTCACCCCTCCACTTT	CASSLDRGPYNSPLHF
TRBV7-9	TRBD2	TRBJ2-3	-	TGTGCCAGCAGCGAATATGGACTAGAGGGGACAGATACGCAGTATTTT	CASSEYGLEGTDTQYF
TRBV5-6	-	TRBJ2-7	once	TGTGCCAGCAGCCCTCTGACGGACAGCTACGAGCAGTACTTC	CASSPLTDSYEQYF
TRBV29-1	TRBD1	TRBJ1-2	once	TGCAGCCCATTCAGGCCCTCTGGGAGACAGGGTGAAATTAACTATGGCTACACCTTC	CSPFRPSGRQGEINYGYTF
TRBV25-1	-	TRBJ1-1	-	TGTGCCAGCAGTTCAGGGACACCTGAAGCTTTCTTT	CASSSGTPEAFF